This T cell receptor (beta chain) was sequenced for a study of T cell changes during pregnancy in multiple sclerosis. The V end was cut by 3 bases, the J end by 2 bases, with 8 bases between. This CDR3 spans 14 amino acids. Germline values: CDR1 LGHNT, CDR2 FRNRAP. TCRdb's copy holds only in-frame clones and misses some; the assay was immunoSEQ multiplex PCR. Here the sample spans around 40,000 clones, approximately 94% being singletons. V gene TRBV12-5 combines with J gene TRBJ2-1, with D perhaps TRBD2 (6 bases). The TCR originated in a female donor with multiple sclerosis, enrolled in a pregnancy study. The specimen was CD4+ T cells from peripheral blood mononuclear cells, collected in the third trimester of pregnancy. For the CDR3, the DNA is TGTGCTAGTGGTTTAGGACTACCCTACAATGAGCAGTTCTTC. It is translated as CASGLGLPYNEQFF.